One sample yielded the 24 T cell receptor beta chains listed below, sequenced in a study of persistence of HIV-infected CD4 T cells (dated by TCRdb to the early 2020s). Their antigens are not known. The treatment or condition tag for this specimen amounts to: suppressive antiretroviral therapy. As a nonspecific positive control representing the CD4+ T cell repertoire, cells were stimulated with anti-CD3/anti-CD28 magnetic beads. Responding CD4+ T cells were sorted by upregulation of both CD40 ligand and CD69. The immunoSEQ hsTCRB assay version 4 in survey mode was used to sequence TCRbeta repertoires from genomic DNA. Not all clones reach the TCRdb copy of this immuneACCESS table, which keeps in-frame sequences only. Checked studies attribute under half of the gap to unresolved V genes and leave the rest unexplained. The sample yields approximately 46,000 clones; 80% to 90% were counted once. The ten largest clones capture around 3.2% of the sample.

The sequencing here drew on CD4+ T cells sorted from PBMCs after roughly 18-hour stimulation, taken from a patient who received antiretroviral therapy. The sample's cell subset or site, from its label and the paper: CD40L+CD69+ CD4 T cells responding to anti-CD3/anti-CD28 beads, representing the overall repertoire. All receptors come from an adult woman with HIV who was CMV-seropositive.

The gene calls are TRBV7-2 and TRBJ2-5; 9 bases are shared with TRBD2. Unmatched junction bases numbered 8, after V lost 5 bases and J lost 4 bases. The CDR3 extends over 15 amino acids. Germline CDR1 reads SGHTA; CDR2 reads FQGNSA. CDR3 in amino acids: CASSLGASGVETQYF. The CDR3 DNA follows: TGTGCCAGCAGCCTTGGGGCTAGCGGGGTAGAGACCCAGTACTTC. The full variable domain, its missing parts supplied by reference TRBV7-2 and TRBJ2-5, is GAGVSQSPSNKVTEKGKDVELRCDPISGHTALYWYRQSLGQGLEFLIYFQGNSAPDKSGLPSDRFSAERTGGSVSTLTIQRTQQEDSAVYLCASSLGASGVETQYFGPGTRLLVL.

The chain uses TRBV10-3 and TRBJ2-7; 9 bases fit TRBD2. Per germline, CDR1 ENHRY and CDR2 SYGVKD. CDR3 size: 15 residues. The junction had 4 bases not matched to a gene; V was cut back by 4 bases and J by 0 bases. The CDR3 bases are TGTGCCATCAGTGGTGTTAGCGGGAGCTCCTACGAGCAGTACTTC. Its protein is CAISGVSGSSYEQYF.

This chain connects TRBV6-5 to TRBJ2-7; 11 bases agree with TRBD1. The ends lost 5 bases at V and 1 base at J; junction bases unmatched: 4. Germline CDR1 reads MNHEY; CDR2 reads SVGAGI. The CDR3 is made up of 15 amino acids. The CDR3 nucleotides read TGTGCCAGCAGTCGGACAGGGGGCCATTCCTACGAGCAGTACTTC. This codes for CASSRTGGHSYEQYF.

The genes are TRBV10-3 and TRBJ1-1; possibly TRBD1 for D (5 bases). CDR1 is ENHRY and CDR2 is SYGVKD in the germline V gene. The V end was cut by 0 bases, the J end by 1 base, with 6 bases between. The CDR3 length is 14 residues. CDR3 nucleotide sequence: TGTGCCATCAGTGAGTCTGACAGGAACACTGAAGCTTTCTTT. Protein: CAISESDRNTEAFF.

The chain joins TRBV6-6 to TRBJ2-2; D unclear. CDR3 length: 16 amino acids. The germline V gene has CDR1 MNHNY and CDR2 SVGAGI (reference sequence). V lost 0 bases to trimming and J lost 4 bases, with 12 bases between them. The CDR3 region is CASSYSAGTGTGELFF. As DNA, the CDR3 is TGTGCCAGCAGTTACTCCGCAGGTACTGGCACCGGGGAGCTGTTTTTT.

The chain links TRBV9 to TRBJ2-3; 11 bases line up with TRBD2. This CDR3 has 16 amino acids. Germline assignment: CDR1 SGDLS and CDR2 YYNGEE. V shed 4 bases and J 6 bases; nucleotides not matched to a gene: 10. The CDR3 region has the DNA TGTGCCAGCAGCCCGTTAGCGGGGGGGCCTGGGGATACGCAGTATTTT. Amino acid sequence: CASSPLAGGPGDTQYF.

This chain links TRBV20-1 with TRBJ2-1; D unclear. Trimming cost V 3 bases and J 10 bases, with 16 bases left between them. Germline V lookup: CDR1 DFQATT, CDR2 SNEGSKA (reference sequence). The length of the CDR3 is 13 residues. CDR3 amino acids: CSASSGNSEEQFF. The CDR3 DNA follows: TGCAGTGCTAGTTCTGGAAACTCAGAAGAGCAGTTCTTC.

This chain uses TRBV10-2 with TRBJ2-7; TRBD1 aligns across 8 bases. The CDR3 loop spans 13 amino acids. V was pared by 6 bases and J by 2 bases, with 3 bases of the junction left unmatched. Germline CDR1 reads WSHSY; CDR2 reads SAAADI. The CDR3 region is CASSEQGAYEQYF. In DNA form, the CDR3 reads TGCGCCAGCAGCGAACAGGGGGCCTACGAGCAGTACTTC.

The chain uses TRBV5-1 and TRBJ2-1, with 10 bases lining up with TRBD2. Germline V CDR1 and CDR2: SGHRS, YFSETQ. V lost 2 bases to trimming and J lost 2 bases; unmatched junction nucleotides: 1. The CDR3 is made up of 15 amino acids. The CDR3 nucleotides read TGCGCCAGCAGCTTCGGGACTAGCGCCTACAATGAGCAGTTCTTC. Its protein product is CASSFGTSAYNEQFF.

The CDR3 region is CSARQGADFKNEQFF. The CDR3 DNA sequence: TGCAGCGCGAGACAGGGGGCGGATTTTAAGAATGAGCAGTTCTTC. The J gene is TRBJ2-1, the V gene TRBV29-1; TRBD1 agrees at 10 bases. The CDR3 sequence is 15 residues long. Germline V gives CDR1 SQVTM, CDR2 ANQGSEA. Unmatched junction bases numbered 13, after V lost 7 bases and J lost 7 bases.

CDR3 residues: CASSNEVNQPQHF. The CDR3 DNA follows: TGTGCCAGCAGCAACGAGGTCAATCAGCCCCAGCATTTT. The chain combines TRBV7-2 with TRBJ1-5; D is unclear. Germline V gene data show CDR1 as SGHTA and CDR2 as FQGNSA. V was clipped by 5 bases and J by 3 bases, with 8 bases between them. The CDR3 contains 13 residues.

The chain combines TRBV7-2 with TRBJ2-7; 7 bases match TRBD1. Trimming removed 4 bases from V and 0 bases from J; junction bases left unmatched: 6. The CDR3 runs to 15 residues. Per germline, CDR1 SGHTA and CDR2 FQGNSA. Here the CDR3 reads CASSYDRAASYEQYF. CDR3 nucleotides: TGTGCCAGCAGCTACGACAGGGCAGCCTCCTACGAGCAGTACTTC.

The chain is built from TRBV5-1 and TRBJ2-3, with TRBD1 matching over 8 bases. The CDR3 runs 15 residues. With 4 bases clipped from V and 4 bases from J, the junction kept 8 bases outside the gene matches. Germline loops: CDR1 SGHRS, CDR2 YFSETQ. CDR3 amino acids: CASSVRQGRADTQYF. The CDR3 region has the DNA TGCGCCAGCAGCGTTCGACAGGGGAGAGCAGATACGCAGTATTTT.

The chain has TRBV7-8 and TRBJ2-1, with 8 positions matching TRBD2. In germline, CDR1 is SGHVS, CDR2 FQNEAQ. Trimming cost V 8 bases and J 5 bases; bases outside gene matches: 14. The CDR3 contains 16 residues. The CDR3 region has the DNA TGTGCCAGCGTCCAGCGGGGGCCCCCCCCCAACAATGAGCAGTTCTTC. Translated: CASVQRGPPPNNEQFF. Drawing the rest from reference TRBV7-8 and TRBJ2-1, the complete variable domain is GAGVSQSPRYKVAKRGQDVALRCDPISGHVSLFWYQQALGQGPEFLTYFQNEAQLDKSGLPSDRFFAERPEGSVSTLKIQRTQQEDSAVYLCASVQRGPPPNNEQFFGPGTRLTVL.

The rearrangement joins TRBV7-8 to TRBJ2-7; no firm D call. V was trimmed by 5 bases and J by 2 bases, leaving 4 bases between them. CDR1 SGHVS and CDR2 FQNEAQ come from the germline V gene. The CDR3 runs to 11 residues. The CDR3: CASSLTYEQYF. In DNA form, the CDR3 reads TGTGCCAGCAGCCTGACCTACGAGCAGTACTTC. Complete variable domain (other parts from reference TRBV7-8 and TRBJ2-7): GAGVSQSPRYKVAKRGQDVALRCDPISGHVSLFWYQQALGQGPEFLTYFQNEAQLDKSGLPSDRFFAERPEGSVSTLKIQRTQQEDSAVYLCASSLTYEQYFGPGTRLTVT.

The rearrangement links TRBV19 to TRBJ2-2, with TRBD2 identical over 9 bases. Germline CDR1 reads LNHDA; CDR2 reads SQIVND (reference sequence). This CDR3 spans 15 amino acids. With 7 bases clipped from V and 3 bases from J, the junction kept 6 bases outside the gene matches. CDR3 loop: CASIWTSDYTGELFF. Here the CDR3 DNA reads TGTGCCAGTATCTGGACTAGCGATTACACCGGGGAGCTGTTTTTT.

DNA for the CDR3: TGTGCCAGCAGCCTAAGGGAAGGGGGGACCCAGTACTTC. This gives the protein CASSLREGGTQYF. The chain is built from TRBV6-5 and TRBJ2-5, with D possibly being TRBD1 (6 bases). The CDR3 sequence is 13 residues long. The germline gives CDR1 MNHEY, CDR2 SVGAGI. The V end was cut by 6 bases, the J end by 7 bases, with 15 bases between.

This chain uses TRBV3-1 (or the pseudogene TRBV3-2) with TRBJ2-2; no clear D gene. The germline V gene has CDR1 LGHDT and CDR2 YNNKEL (reference sequence). This CDR3 has 13 amino acids. Between the trimmed V and J ends, which lost 1 base and 4 bases, there was a span of 4 bases. The CDR3 sequence is CASSQVSTGELFF. CDR3 in DNA: TGTGCCAGCAGCCAAGTGTCCACCGGGGAGCTGTTTTTT.

J is TRBJ2-1 and V is TRBV18; TRBD1 matches 8 bases. The CDR3 has 14 residues. The germline gives CDR1 KGHSH, CDR2 LQKENI. With V trimmed by 2 bases and J by 10 bases, 7 bases remained unmatched. The CDR3 loop is CASSPAQGAWEQFF. DNA for the CDR3: TGTGCCAGCTCACCAGCGCAGGGGGCATGGGAGCAGTTCTTC.

The chain links TRBV18 to TRBJ2-7; TRBD2 might be the D (5 bases). Trimming pared 0 bases from V and 2 bases from J, leaving 11 bases between. The CDR3 length is 15 residues. Per germline, CDR1 KGHSH and CDR2 LQKENI. DNA for the CDR3: TGTGCCAGCTCACCACCTAGCGACTATACCTACGAGCAGTACTTC. Its protein is CASSPPSDYTYEQYF.

J is TRBJ2-7 and V is TRBV3-1 (or the pseudogene TRBV3-2), with unresolved D. Trimming pared 0 bases from V and 6 bases from J, leaving 9 bases between. The germline V gene encodes CDR1 LGHDT and CDR2 YNNKEL (reference sequence). The CDR3 loop spans 13 amino acids. CDR3 coding DNA: TGTGCCAGCAGCCAAGAACCAGTATCCGAGCAGTACTTC. It codes for CASSQEPVSEQYF.

V and J are TRBV21-1 and TRBJ1-3. TRBV21-1 corresponds to a pseudogene. The CDR3 contains 15 residues. The CDR3 loop reads CASSKEEGLGNTIYF. CDR3 nucleotides: TGTGCCAGCAGCAAAGAGGAGGGATTGGGAAACACCATATATTTT.

This chain connects TRBV4-1 to TRBJ1-1; maybe TRBD1 (5 bases). CDR3 length: 14 amino acids. The germline V gene has CDR1 MGHRA and CDR2 YSYEKL. Trimming pared 4 bases from V and 0 bases from J, leaving 9 bases between. DNA for the CDR3: TGCGCCAGCAGCCCGCAGGGTATGAACACTGAAGCTTTCTTT. Its translation: CASSPQGMNTEAFF.

The J gene is TRBJ1-5, the V gene TRBV7-8; D not certain. The germline V gene has CDR1 SGHVS and CDR2 FQNEAQ. The length of the CDR3 is 15 residues. Between the trimmed V and J ends, which lost 1 base and 1 base, there was a span of 8 bases. The CDR3 loop reads CASSLGSGSNQPQHF. The CDR3 bases are TGTGCCAGCAGCTTAGGGAGTGGGAGCAATCAGCCCCAGCATTTT.